These 13 T cell receptor beta chains originate from one sample sequenced in a study of cytomegalovirus exposure and HLA in healthy donors. Use of 60 Vbeta and 13 Jbeta primers characterized the PCR. Produced via immunoSEQ multiplex PCR; TCRdb's table is partial and in-frame only. The sample lists roughly 120,000 clones, roughly 66% occurring once. The sample comprised PBMCs. Receptors originate from a woman aged 25-40 years in good health and CMV-seronegative.

V gene TRBV4-2 combines with J gene TRBJ1-4; TRBD1 is a possible D gene (5 bases). Germline assignment: CDR1 LGHNA and CDR2 YNFKEQ. There are 15 residues in the CDR3. V shed 0 bases and J shed 4 bases, with 9 bases lying between them. CDR3 in amino acids: CASSQDRAFNEKLFF. For the CDR3, the DNA is TGTGCCAGCAGCCAAGACAGGGCGTTTAATGAAAAACTGTTTTTT.

V and J are TRBV5-4 and TRBJ2-7; D unclear. CDR3 length: 11 amino acids. Germline-derived CDR1 and CDR2 are SGHNT and YYREEE (reference sequence). V lost 0 bases to trimming and J lost 6 bases, with 4 bases between them. CDR3 sequence reads: CASSLDREQYF. CDR3 in DNA: TGTGCCAGCAGCTTGGATCGCGAGCAGTACTTC. Supplemented by reference TRBV5-4 and TRBJ2-7, the full variable domain reads ETGVTQSPTHLIKTRGQQVTLRCSSQSGHNTVSWYQQALGQGPQFIFQYYREEENGRGNFPPRFSGLQFPNYSSELNVNALELDDSALYLCASSLDREQYFGPGTRLTVT.

The gene calls are TRBV27 and TRBJ2-1, with 9 bases lining up with TRBD1. The junction had 11 bases not matched to a gene; V was cut back by 5 bases and J by 0 bases. In germline, CDR1 is MNHEY, CDR2 SMNVEV (reference sequence). CDR3 length: 18 amino acids. CDR3 bases: TGTGCCAGCAGTCTAAATCGACAGGGGGACCACTCCTACAATGAGCAGTTCTTC. It specifies CASSLNRQGDHSYNEQFF.

The chain combines TRBV6-5 with TRBJ1-1, with D perhaps TRBD1 (5 bases). Trimming removed 5 bases from V and 0 bases from J, with 13 bases in between. The CDR3 runs 15 residues. The germline V gene has CDR1 MNHEY and CDR2 SVGAGI. CDR3 nucleotide sequence: TGTGCCAGCAGTAACCTAGACAGCCTGAACACTGAAGCTTTCTTT. Translating gives CASSNLDSLNTEAFF.

V and J are TRBV4-3 and TRBJ2-2; D perhaps matches TRBD1 (6 bases). Trimming removed 0 bases from V and 4 bases from J, with 12 bases in between. The CDR3 runs 16 residues. Germline lookup yields CDR1 LGHNA and CDR2 YSLEER. This chain's CDR3 is CASSQDPGQITGELFF. CDR3 DNA sequence: TGCGCCAGCAGCCAAGACCCCGGACAGATCACCGGGGAGCTGTTTTTT.

The chain recombines TRBV5-6 with TRBJ2-3; 8 bases align to TRBD2. There are 14 residues in the CDR3. The germline V gene has CDR1 SGHDT and CDR2 YYEEEE. With V trimmed by 4 bases and J by 4 bases, 5 bases remained unmatched. CDR3 coding DNA: TGTGCCAGCAGCGCGCGGGGGGCATCAGATACGCAGTATTTT. Protein: CASSARGASDTQYF.

The sample holds one count of this clone. V gene TRBV6-1 combines with J gene TRBJ2-7, with D tentatively TRBD2 (6 bases). The germline V gene encodes CDR1 MNHNS and CDR2 SASEGT. The CDR3 runs 15 residues. V was clipped by 0 bases and J by 2 bases, with 11 bases between them. CDR3 loop: CASSEALGSPYEQYF. For the CDR3, the DNA is TGTGCCAGCAGTGAAGCGCTCGGGAGCCCCTACGAGCAGTACTTC.

The chain combines TRBV28 with TRBJ2-7, with 7 bases fitting TRBD2. This CDR3 spans 17 amino acids. V was clipped by 2 bases and J by 2 bases; unmatched bases: 12. The germline V gene has CDR1 MDHEN and CDR2 SYDVKM. The CDR3 sequence is CASSLIVGRGSTYEQYF. CDR3 coding DNA: TGTGCCAGCAGTTTAATCGTGGGGAGGGGATCTACCTACGAGCAGTACTTC.

The chain uses TRBV5-4 and TRBJ2-1, with no clear D. The CDR3 has 13 amino acids. Germline CDR1 and CDR2: SGHNT and YYREEE (reference sequence). V shed 0 bases and J shed 6 bases, with 7 bases lying between them. Here the CDR3 reads CASSLARSNEQFF. The DNA of the CDR3 is TGTGCCAGCAGCTTGGCCAGGTCCAATGAGCAGTTCTTC.

The genes are TRBV19 and TRBJ2-5; D might be TRBD1 (5 bases). V was cut by 0 bases and J by 4 bases, with 9 bases left in between. The germline V gene encodes CDR1 LNHDA and CDR2 SQIVND (reference sequence). This CDR3 contains 14 residues. Here the CDR3 DNA reads TGTGCCAGTAGTATAGAAAAGGGGTTAGAGACCCAGTACTTC. It yields the protein CASSIEKGLETQYF.

The V call is TRBV5-1, the J call TRBJ2-7, with TRBD1 matching over 9 bases. Trimming removed 3 bases from V and 4 bases from J; junction bases left unmatched: 5. Germline V gene data show CDR1 as SGHRS and CDR2 as YFSETQ. The CDR3 covers 14 residues. In DNA, the CDR3 is TGCGCCAGCAGCTGGGACAGGGCAATATACGAGCAGTACTTC. Protein sequence: CASSWDRAIYEQYF.

This clone was detected once. This chain uses TRBV11-2 with TRBJ2-7, with D tentatively TRBD2 (6 bases). The germline V gene has CDR1 SGHAT and CDR2 FQNNGV. The CDR3 length is 14 residues. The germline V and J ends were trimmed by 1 base and 1 base, with 8 bases remaining between them. The CDR3 sequence: CASSLVGLSYEQYF. CDR3 sequence (DNA): TGTGCCAGCAGCTTAGTGGGACTTTCCTACGAGCAGTACTTC.

This chain links TRBV19 with TRBJ1-1, with a tentative D call TRBD1 (5 bases). The CDR3 contains 15 residues. Trimming left V 3 bases short and J 3 bases short, with 14 bases between. The germline V gene encodes CDR1 LNHDA and CDR2 SQIVND (reference sequence). CDR3 region: CASSIQGLGYTEAFF. In DNA form, the CDR3 reads TGTGCCAGTAGTATCCAGGGACTGGGATACACTGAAGCTTTCTTT.